What follows is one T cell receptor beta chain and its context. It has no known antigen specificity. Per-base quality was not reported, and no clone a single base away is much larger than it. Genomic DNA was extracted from sorted cells for sequencing of the TCRbeta CDR3 region. TCRbeta CDR3 regions were sequenced using the immunoSEQ Assay. TCRdb retrieved this table from immuneACCESS and kept in-frame rearrangements only. Not all clones are present; in checked studies, unresolved V genes account for under half, and no reason is known for the remainder. This sample gives around 66,000 clones in total; 70% to 90% of them show up just once. The ten top clones hold approximately 0.3% of the sample. Patients with autoimmune disease history or receiving systemic immunosuppression were excluded from the trial. In every dose cohort, peripheral blood was drawn for TCR sequencing at baseline, cycle 4 day 1, and cycle 7 day 1. The samples were taken from a phase I, first-in-human, multicenter, open-label dose-escalation trial of ivuxolimab. The trial enrolled adults with locally advanced or metastatic head and neck squamous cell, hepatocellular, melanoma or renal cell carcinoma. CD4+ and CD8+ T cells were sorted separately from peripheral blood before TCR sequencing.

Germline trimming amounts to 1 base on V and 2 bases on J, with 11 as the count of junction bases outside the gene matches. The CDR3 numbers 17 residues from cysteine through phenylalanine. The CDR3 DNA has 51 bases and is translated from base 1. Based on the germline V gene (reference sequence), the CDR1 and CDR2 sequences are SEHNR and FQNEAQ. This entry belongs to a study of OX40 agonist ivuxolimab in advanced cancers. For context, the study as a whole: Ivuxolimab was a fully human IgG2 agonistic monoclonal antibody targeting the costimulatory receptor OX40 (CD134). Intravenous ivuxolimab was administered to patients every 2 weeks at six dose levels: 0.01, 0.1, 0.3, 1.5, 3 and 10 mg/kg. Of the roughly 51 patients in dose escalation, some 20 had hepatocellular carcinoma, about 15 had melanoma, 9 had renal cell carcinoma and 9 had head and neck cancer. A male proportion of about 79% and a mean age of about 60 years, ranging from roughly 23 to 90, were recorded for the dose-escalation cohort. Patients were allowed to have had prior anti-PD-1, anti-PD-L1 or anti-CTLA-4 therapy, and 40% to 45% of the dose-escalation patients had been treated with checkpoint inhibitors. Partial responses occurred in three dose-escalation patients, of whom one had hepatocellular carcinoma and two had cutaneous melanoma. The purpose of peripheral TCRbeta sequencing was to test whether ivuxolimab changed TCR sequence diversity and led to clonal T-cell expansion. The monotherapy dose-escalation portion (N = 52 patients) of the phase I ivuxolimab trial is reported in the paper. Broader findings and caveats from the paper: In partial responders in the 0.1-3.0 mg/kg groups, normalized peripheral clonal expansion was found to be among the lowest, especially among CD8+ T cells. The antigen specificity of the peripheral T cells that underwent clonal expansion was not determined. Low levels of normalized T-cell clonal expansion were also shown by some nonresponding patients. At doses of 0.1 to 3.0 mg/kg, clonal expansion of both CD4+ and CD8+ blood T cells was observed from baseline to week 6. On average, CD8+ T cells showed more expanded clones than CD4+ T cells after ivuxolimab.

This sequence was found in an adult with an advanced solid tumor such as melanoma, head and neck, liver or kidney cancer. The rearrangement joined TRBV7-9 to TRBJ2-7, with 7 junctional bases fitting TRBD1. The sample was CD4+ or CD8+ T cells sorted from blood, taken in a trial of the OX40 agonist ivuxolimab. The nucleotide sequence is given as TGTGCCAGCAGCTTAGTGGGTCTCCGGGACAGCCCCTACGAGCAGTACTTC. The translation is CASSLVGLRDSPYEQYF.